One TCR beta chain is described in this entry. What it binds is not known. The sample is drawn from a study of cytomegalovirus exposure and HLA in healthy donors. Findings and caveats of the study: Highly shared variants forming one cluster were likely a sequencing artifact. A missense DCLRE1C variant was associated with V- and J-gene trimming of TCR beta chains in a later analysis, and an independent cohort replicated the association.

PCR amplification relied on 60 Vbeta primers (plus 13 Jbeta primers). Some clones are missing from TCRdb's copy, which holds only in-frame ones; the method was immunoSEQ multiplex PCR. In the table there are 95,000 to 150,000 clones, under 70% of which are singletons. The donors (healthy individuals) were bone marrow donors. Sequencing was performed on PBMCs. The TCR was taken from a man between 18 and 29 years old in good health and CMV-seronegative.

CDR3 residues: CASRTSTAIYEQYF. DNA for the CDR3: TGTGCCAGCAGGACGTCGACAGCAATATACGAGCAGTACTTC. The chain recombines TRBV5-6 with TRBJ2-7, with D possibly being TRBD1 (5 bases). Germline V gene sequence: CDR1 SGHDT, CDR2 YYEEEE. Deletions cut 5 bases from V and 4 bases from J, with 16 bases between. This CDR3 contains 14 residues.